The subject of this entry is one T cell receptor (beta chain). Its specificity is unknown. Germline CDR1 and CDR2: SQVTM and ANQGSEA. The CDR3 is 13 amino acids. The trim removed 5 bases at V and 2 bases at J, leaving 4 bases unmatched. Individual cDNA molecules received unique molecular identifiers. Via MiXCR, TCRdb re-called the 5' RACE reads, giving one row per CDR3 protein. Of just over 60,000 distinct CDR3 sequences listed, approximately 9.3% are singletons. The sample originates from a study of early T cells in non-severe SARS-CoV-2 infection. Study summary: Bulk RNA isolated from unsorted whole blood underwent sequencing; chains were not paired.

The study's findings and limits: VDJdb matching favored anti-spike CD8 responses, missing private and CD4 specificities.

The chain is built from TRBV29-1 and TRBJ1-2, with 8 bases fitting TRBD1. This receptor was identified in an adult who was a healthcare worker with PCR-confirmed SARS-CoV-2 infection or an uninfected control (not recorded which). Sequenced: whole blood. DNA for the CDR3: TGCAGCGTTACAGGGGGAAAAAACTATGGCTACACCTTC. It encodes CSVTGGKNYGYTF.